These 10 T cell receptor beta chains were all obtained from the same sample, sequenced in a study of Tregs in tolerant kidney transplant recipients. Recipients received nonmyeloablative bone marrow transplants from related graft donors, with transient mixed chimerism. TCRdb keeps only in-frame clones here, not all; method: immunoSEQ multiplex PCR. The listing records 11,000 to 15,000 clones. The material was CD8+ T cells from blood (PBMCs), obtained 6 months after the transplant. The receptors stem from a human patient who received a combined kidney and bone marrow transplant. Some of these T cells may belong to the graft donor.

With regard to this clone: The CDR3 extends 3 residues past the end of the read, so its final part is completed from the germline J gene. The chain is built from TRBV7-8 and TRBJ1-5, with D perhaps TRBD1 (6 bases). CDR3 length equals 14 residues. Trimming stripped 2 bases from V and 7 bases from J, with 12 bases between. CDR1 and CDR2 (germline): SGHVS, FQNEAQ. The CDR3 sequence: CASSLRNRDQPQHF. CDR3 bases read: TGTGCCAGCAGCTTACGTAACAGGGACCAGCCC. The variable domain in full, completed from reference TRBV7-8 and TRBJ1-5, reads GAGVSQSPRYKVAKRGQDVALRCDPISGHVSLFWYQQALGQGPEFLTYFQNEAQLDKSGLPSDRFFAERPEGSVSTLKIQRTQQEDSAVYLCASSLRNRDQPQHFGDGTRLSIL.

In regard to this clone: The sequenced fragment ends 3 residues before the CDR3 boundary, so the rest is inferred from the germline J gene. The gene calls are TRBV18 and TRBJ1-2; 7 bases map to TRBD1. The CDR3 sequence is 13 residues long. V was clipped by 4 bases and J by 6 bases; unmatched bases: 5. Germline V lookup: CDR1 KGHSH, CDR2 LQKENI. The CDR3 region is CASSLPGQHGYTF. The sequenced CDR3 bases are TGTGCCAGCTCACTACCGGGACAGCATGGC.

The CDR3 sequence is CASSWAGDSYNEQFF. The sequenced CDR3 bases are TGTGCCAGTAGTTGGGCAGGGGACTCCTACAATGAG. V gene TRBV19 combines with J gene TRBJ2-1; D might be TRBD1 (6 bases). The CDR3 end is not reached by the read, which stops 3 residues before it; the germline J gene fills it in. The V gene's germline CDR1 is LNHDA and CDR2 SQIVND (reference sequence). The CDR3 extends over 15 amino acids. Trimming took 5 bases from V and 0 from J, leaving 11 bases between them.

On this clone: The read comes to an end 3 residues before the CDR3 does, leaving the germline J gene to fill in the end. V usage is TRBV7-9 and J usage is TRBJ1-2; maybe TRBD1 (5 bases). Looked up from germline, CDR1 is SEHNR and CDR2 is FQNEAQ (reference sequence). Between the trimmed V and J ends, which lost 3 bases and 4 bases, there was a span of 9 bases. The CDR3 spans 13 residues. Partial CDR3 DNA: TGTGCCAGCAGCTTCGGAGGGGTCTATGGC. Amino acid sequence: CASSFGGVYG. The full CDR3 is CASSFGGVYGYTF.

On this clone: The CDR3 is cut off 3 residues early in the read; its end comes from the germline J gene. V usage is TRBV18 and J usage is TRBJ2-1; 12 bases are shared with TRBD2. The ends lost 3 bases at V and 9 bases at J; junction bases unmatched: 9. In germline, CDR1 is KGHSH, CDR2 LQKENI. CDR3 length: 16 amino acids. Incomplete CDR3 DNA: TGTGCCAGCTCACCGGGTTCGACTAGCGGGAGTTTTGAG. Translation: CASSPGSTSGSFE. The whole CDR3 reads CASSPGSTSGSFEQFF. Using reference TRBV18 and TRBJ2-1 for the parts outside the CDR3, the full variable domain is NAGVMQNPRHLVRRRGQEARLRCSPMKGHSHVYWYRQLPEEGLKFMVYLQKENIIDESGMPKERFSAEFPKEGPSILRIQQVVRGDSAAYFCASSPGSTSGSFEQFFGPGTRLTVL.

About this clone itself: The CDR3 end falls 3 residues outside the read, so it is completed with the germline J gene. The V call is TRBV9, the J call TRBJ2-5; 11 bases align to TRBD2. Per the germline V gene, CDR1 is SGDLS and CDR2 is YYNGEE. CDR3 length: 17 amino acids. Trimming removed 5 bases from V and 2 bases from J; junction bases left unmatched: 11. The CDR3 protein is CASSGPHLAGGQETQYF. CDR3 bases read: TGTGCCAGCAGTGGTCCCCACCTAGCGGGGGGACAAGAGACC.

CDR3: CASGRNNEQFF. The DNA read from the CDR3 is TGTGCCAGCGGCAGGAACAATGAG. The chain couples TRBV2 to TRBJ2-1; no definite D call. Read sequence stops 3 residues before the CDR3 end, and the germline J gene provides the missing end. This CDR3 is 11 amino acids long. Per germline, CDR1 SNHLY and CDR2 FYNNEI. V shed 8 bases and J shed 5 bases, with 7 bases lying between them.

Note on this clone: Read sequence stops 3 residues before the CDR3 end, and the germline J gene provides the missing end. This rearrangement joins TRBV7-6 to TRBJ2-7; D might be TRBD1 (5 bases). The CDR3 is 13 amino acids. In germline, CDR1 is SGHVS, CDR2 FNYEAQ. V dropped 1 base and J dropped 5 bases, with 9 bases sitting between them. CDR3 protein: CASSLGTLNEQYF. CDR3 DNA, as far as it was read: TGTGCCAGCAGCTTAGGGACATTGAACGAG. Drawing the rest from reference TRBV7-6 and TRBJ2-7, the complete variable domain is GAGVSQSPRYKVTKRGQDVALRCDPISGHVSLYWYRQALGQGPEFLTYFNYEAQQDKSGLPNDRFSAERPEGSISTLTIQRTEQRDSAMYRCASSLGTLNEQYFGPGTRLTVT.

Worth noting for this clone: With the read ending 3 residues before the CDR3 end, the germline J gene is used to fill in that end. V usage is TRBV18 and J usage is TRBJ2-7, with a tentative D call TRBD1 (6 bases). Germline V gene lookup returns CDR1 KGHSH and CDR2 LQKENI. V shed 3 bases and J shed 5 bases, with 11 bases lying between them. The CDR3 runs to 13 residues. CDR3 in amino acids: CASSPGQPNEQYF. The sequenced CDR3 bases are TGTGCCAGCTCACCCGGACAGCCCAACGAG.

As for this clone: The CDR3 end falls 3 residues outside the read, so it is completed with the germline J gene. V and J are TRBV19 and TRBJ2-7; TRBD2 aligns across 7 bases. CDR3 length: 13 amino acids. The germline CDR1 and CDR2 sequences are LNHDA and SQIVND (reference sequence). Trimming at V came to 3 bases and at J to 4 bases, leaving 3 bases not matched to a gene. This CDR3 reads CASSIGGGYEQYF. Incomplete CDR3 DNA: TGTGCCAGTAGTATTGGCGGGGGATACGAG.